This is a list of T cell receptor beta chains from one sample in a study of blood T cell repertoires in COVID-19. Only in-frame clones appear in the TCRdb table, and some are missing; sequencing was by immunoSEQ multiplex PCR. This table holds more than 200,000 clones, 70% to 85% found once. Sequenced input: peripheral blood. These receptors came from an elderly man with acute or convalescent COVID-19. Both conserved end residues are part of each CDR3. The order of the fields is V gene, clone size, J gene, D gene, CDR3 protein, CDR3 DNA. The D gene is left open where the match is weak. A clone size is listed for some rows: how often the clone was seen (once, few, many), or a class if it is expanded.

>TRBV5-6|.|TRBJ1-4|TRBD1
CASSARQGRAEKLFF
TGTGCCAGCAGCGCCAGACAGGGCAGGGCTGAAAAACTGTTTTTT
>TRBV5-1|once|TRBJ1-4|.
CASSLDGVNEKLFF
TGCGCCAGCAGCTTAGACGGAGTTAATGAAAAACTGTTTTTT
>TRBV29-1|once|TRBJ1-2|.
CSVEPTGMGNYGYTF
TGCAGCGTTGAACCCACAGGGATGGGGAACTATGGCTACACCTTC
>TRBV5-1|.|TRBJ1-2|TRBD1
CASSLLSGQGNYGYTF
TGCGCCAGCAGCTTACTGTCGGGACAGGGGAACTATGGCTACACCTTC
>TRBV5-6|.|TRBJ1-6|TRBD1
CASSLAWTGGISSPLHF
TGTGCCAGCAGCTTGGCCTGGACAGGGGGTATTAGTTCACCCCTCCACTTT
>TRBV9|few|TRBJ2-7|TRBD1
CASSLGQGASYEQYF
TGTGCCAGCAGCCTGGGACAGGGGGCCTCCTACGAGCAGTACTTC
>TRBV7-6|.|TRBJ2-3|TRBD2
CASSSSGMSADTQYF
TGTGCCAGCAGCTCTAGCGGGATGAGTGCAGATACGCAGTATTTT
>TRBV5-1|.|TRBJ1-1|.
CASSLTENTEAFF
TGCGCCAGCAGCCTCACAGAGAACACTGAAGCTTTCTTT
>TRBV3-1/TRBV3-2|few|TRBJ1-2|TRBD1
CASSRTGGNYGYTF
TGTGCCAGCAGCCGGACAGGGGGCAACTATGGCTACACCTTC
>TRBV6-5|.|TRBJ1-2|.
CASRITDRYGYTF
TGTGCCAGCAGGATTACAGATCGGTATGGCTACACCTTC
>TRBV3-1/TRBV3-2|.|TRBJ1-1|.
CASSQGGLEAFF
TGTGCCAGCAGCCAAGGGGGCTTGGAAGCTTTCTTT
>TRBV5-4|.|TRBJ2-1|.
CASSLVRGQEGEQFF
TGTGCCAGCAGCTTGGTGCGGGGGCAGGAGGGTGAGCAGTTCTTC
>TRBV18|once|TRBJ2-7|TRBD1
CASSPLAITGTGVRYEQYF
TGTGCCAGCTCACCACTGGCAATCACCGGGACAGGGGTGAGGTACGAGCAGTACTTC
>TRBV24-1|once|TRBJ2-7|.
CATSDPTGTTAEQYF
TGTGCCACCAGTGATCCCACCGGGACAACAGCCGAGCAGTACTTC
>TRBV5-1|.|TRBJ1-2|.
CASSLVDSIYGYTF
TGCGCCAGCAGCTTGGTAGACAGCATCTATGGCTACACCTTC
>TRBV2|.|TRBJ1-6|TRBD1
CASSVGQGASSPLHF
TGTGCCAGCAGTGTGGGACAGGGGGCAAGTTCACCCCTCCACTTT
>TRBV9|few|TRBJ2-7|TRBD1
CASSDGTGYSYEQYF
TGTGCCAGCAGCGACGGGACAGGGTACTCCTACGAGCAGTACTTC
>TRBV5-1|once|TRBJ1-6|.
CASSLGQNNSPLHF
TGCGCCAGCAGCTTGGGTCAGAATAATTCACCCCTCCACTTT
>TRBV7-9|.|TRBJ2-3|TRBD1
CASSLGPGQHTDTQYF
TGTGCCAGCAGCTTGGGGCCGGGACAGCACACAGATACGCAGTATTTT
>TRBV7-9|.|TRBJ1-1|.
CASSFPSGDHYEAFF
TGTGCCAGCAGCTTCCCTAGCGGTGACCACTATGAAGCTTTCTTT
>TRBV3-1/TRBV3-2|.|TRBJ1-1|.
CASSQLGGSTEAFF
TGTGCCAGCAGCCAATTGGGGGGGAGCACTGAAGCTTTCTTT
>TRBV24-1|.|TRBJ1-2|.
CATIADSYGYTF
TGTGCCACCATCGCGGATTCTTATGGCTACACCTTC
>TRBV6-6|.|TRBJ1-2|.
CASSYLQAQDYGYTF
TGTGCCAGCAGTTACCTACAGGCGCAGGACTATGGCTACACCTTC
>TRBV9|few|TRBJ2-6|.
CASSPREFGWGANVLTF
TGTGCCAGCAGCCCCCGGGAGTTTGGTTGGGGGGCCAACGTCCTGACTTTC
>TRBV6-5|.|TRBJ1-4|.
CASSHTVKSFEKLFF
TGTGCCAGCAGTCACACCGTGAAATCCTTTGAAAAACTGTTTTTT
>TRBV18|.|TRBJ2-7|.
CASSSSSYEQYF
TGTGCCAGCTCATCCTCCTCCTACGAGCAGTACTTC
>TRBV30|once|TRBJ2-3|.
CAWSPQGTDTQYF
TGTGCCTGGAGTCCCCAGGGAACAGATACGCAGTATTTT
>TRBV9|.|TRBJ2-5|TRBD2
CASSPSGGLRETQYF
TGTGCCAGCAGCCCCTCGGGGGGGTTGAGAGAGACCCAGTACTTC
>TRBV4-1|.|TRBJ1-4|.
CASSQGVPGHVSEKLFF
TGCGCCAGCAGCCAAGGGGTTCCGGGACATGTGAGTGAAAAACTGTTTTTT